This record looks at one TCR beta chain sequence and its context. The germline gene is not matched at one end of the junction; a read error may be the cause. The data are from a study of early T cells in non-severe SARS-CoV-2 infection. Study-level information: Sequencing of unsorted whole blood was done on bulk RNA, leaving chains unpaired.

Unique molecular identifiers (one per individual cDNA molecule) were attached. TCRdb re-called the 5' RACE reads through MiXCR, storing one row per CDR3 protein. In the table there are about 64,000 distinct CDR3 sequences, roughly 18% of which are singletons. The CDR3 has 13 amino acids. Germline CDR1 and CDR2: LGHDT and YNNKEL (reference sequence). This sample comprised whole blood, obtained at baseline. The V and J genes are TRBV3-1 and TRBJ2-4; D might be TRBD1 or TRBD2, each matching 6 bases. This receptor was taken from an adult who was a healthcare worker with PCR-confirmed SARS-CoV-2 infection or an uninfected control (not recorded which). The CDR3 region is CASSLGGGTPPDF. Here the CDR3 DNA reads TGTGCCAGCAGCCTAGGAGGAGGGACACCTCCAGACTTC. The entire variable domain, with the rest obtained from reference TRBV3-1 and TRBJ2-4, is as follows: DTAVSQTPKYLVTQMGNDKSIKCEQNLGHDTMYWYKQDSKKFLKIMFSYNNKELIINETVPNRFSPKSPDKAHLNLHINSLELGDSAVYFCASSLGGGTPPDFGAGTRLSVL.